The 18 T cell receptor beta chains presented below share a single source sample, sequenced in a study of Ad26.COV2.S vaccination and SARS-CoV-2 variants. Assay used: immunoSEQ multiplex PCR; TCRdb lists only in-frame clones, some missing. The table records 350,000 to 450,000 clones, about nine tenths of them present only once. Regarding treatment: around 19 received Ad26.COV2.S at low or high dose, single or two shots; about 5 received placebo; per-sample allocation not given. The investigators took samples on day 63 after the first vaccine or placebo injection. Source: peripheral blood, taken in a trial of Ad26.COV2.S vaccine versus placebo. The receptor set was obtained from a person between 18 and 60 years old who received the Ad26.COV2.S COVID-19 vaccine or a placebo.

The V call is TRBV5-8, the J call TRBJ2-3, with a possible D match to TRBD2 (6 bases). The CDR3 is 15 residues long. V shed 1 base and J shed 2 bases, with 11 bases lying between them. Germline V CDR1 and CDR2: SGHTS, YDEGEE. The CDR3 DNA reads TGTGCCAGCAGCTTGCAGCGGGCGTACACAGATACGCAGTATTTT. It translates to CASSLQRAYTDTQYF.

This sequence joins TRBV2 and TRBJ2-1; D is undetermined. Trimming removed 4 bases from V and 0 bases from J, with 13 bases in between. The CDR3 runs 16 residues. Germline V gives CDR1 SNHLY, CDR2 FYNNEI. CDR3 DNA: TGTGCCAGCAGTGGACTCGGAATTAGCTCCTACAATGAGCAGTTCTTC. This translates into CASSGLGISSYNEQFF.

The V and J genes are TRBV11-3 and TRBJ2-5, with 10 bases aligning to TRBD1. This CDR3 has 14 residues. Germline CDR1 reads SGHNT; CDR2 reads YENEEA. The junction had 7 bases not matched to a gene; V was cut back by 5 bases and J by 7 bases. The chain's CDR3 is CASSDTRTGGTQYF. In DNA, the CDR3 is TGTGCCAGCAGCGATACCCGGACAGGGGGGACCCAGTACTTC. Drawing the rest from reference TRBV11-3 and TRBJ2-5, the complete variable domain is EAGVVQSPRYKIIEKKQPVAFWCNPISGHNTLYWYLQNLGQGPELLIRYENEEAVDDSQLPKDRFSAERLKGVDSTLKIQPAELGDSAVYLCASSDTRTGGTQYFGPGTRLLVL.

V and J are TRBV19 and TRBJ2-3; D unresolved. Trimming shortened V by 7 bases and J by 6 bases, and 17 bases separated the two germline ends. Germline CDR1 reads LNHDA; CDR2 reads SQIVND (reference sequence). The CDR3 runs 14 residues. CDR3 region: CASTLSSPGDTQYF. The CDR3 DNA follows: TGTGCCAGTACCCTATCGAGCCCCGGGGATACGCAGTATTTT.

The V gene is TRBV5-1, the J gene TRBJ2-7; weak D call: TRBD2 (6 bases). This CDR3 has 14 amino acids. Germline CDR1 SGHRS, CDR2 YFSETQ. The V gene lost 0 bases and the J gene lost 2 bases, with 9 bases spanning the gap. The CDR3 DNA sequence: TGCGCCAGCAGCTTGGCACTAGCCACCTACGAGCAGTACTTC. Encoded protein: CASSLALATYEQYF.

The gene calls are TRBV5-1 and TRBJ2-1; D uncertain. Trimming took off 3 bases at V and 0 bases at J, with 10 bases between the two ends. The CDR3 consists of 15 residues. CDR1 and CDR2 from the germline V gene are SGHRS and YFSETQ. The CDR3 DNA reads TGCGCCAGCAGCTCCCACGTAAGCTCCTACAATGAGCAGTTCTTC. Its protein is CASSSHVSSYNEQFF. The full variable domain, with the rest looked up from reference TRBV5-1 and TRBJ2-1, is KAGVTQTPRYLIKTRGQQVTLSCSPISGHRSVSWYQQTPGQGLQFLFEYFSETQRNKGNFPGRFSGRQFSNSRSEMNVSTLELGDSALYLCASSSHVSSYNEQFFGPGTRLTVL.

This clone came up once. The chain couples TRBV7-2 to TRBJ2-7; 9 nucleotides line up with TRBD2. Losses at the gene ends were 3 bases for V and 4 bases for J; bases not matched to a gene: 1. Germline assignment: CDR1 SGHTA and CDR2 FQGNSA. The CDR3 sequence is 13 residues long. CDR3 sequence: CASSFLAGYEQYF. The CDR3 DNA sequence: TGTGCCAGCAGCTTCCTAGCGGGGTACGAGCAGTACTTC.

This chain links TRBV28 with TRBJ2-1; 7 bases agree with TRBD2. The CDR3 has 15 amino acids. Germline lookup yields CDR1 MDHEN and CDR2 SYDVKM. The trim removed 5 bases at V and 4 bases at J, leaving 8 bases unmatched. The CDR3, as DNA: TGTGCCAGCAGTCTCCCCCCCGGGGGGTACAATGAGCAGTTCTTC. Its protein product is CASSLPPGGYNEQFF.

J is TRBJ2-7 and V is TRBV5-5; no definite D call. Trimming removed 2 bases at V and 4 bases at J, with 10 bases between. Germline values: CDR1 SGHKS, CDR2 YYEKEE (reference sequence). This CDR3 has 13 amino acids. For the CDR3, the DNA is TGTGCCAGCAGCTTAGGAGTACCTTACGAGCAGTACTTC. This gives the protein CASSLGVPYEQYF. Complete variable domain (other parts from reference TRBV5-5 and TRBJ2-7): DAGVTQSPTHLIKTRGQQVTLRCSPISGHKSVSWYQQVLGQGPQFIFQYYEKEERGRGNFPDRFSARQFPNYSSELNVNALLLGDSALYLCASSLGVPYEQYFGPGTRLTVT.

This chain uses TRBV27 with TRBJ2-7; 10 bases are a match to TRBD2. Per germline, CDR1 MNHEY and CDR2 SMNVEV (reference sequence). V lost 5 bases and J lost 5; bases outside the gene matches: 6. This CDR3 comprises 14 residues. The CDR3 spells CASSDLAGAHEQYF. CDR3 bases: TGTGCCAGCAGTGATCTAGCGGGAGCACACGAGCAGTACTTC.

This chain uses TRBV28 with TRBJ2-7; no definite D call. Germline V gives CDR1 MDHEN, CDR2 SYDVKM. The CDR3 contains 14 residues. The ends were cut back, 7 bases at V and 6 bases at J, with 19 bases in the middle. In nucleotides, the CDR3 is TGTGCCAGCACCCCGACCCTCTTAGGACGCGAGCAGTACTTC. Translated: CASTPTLLGREQYF.

Of note for this clone: The junction does not match germline at one end; this may be a read error. The identical CDR3 is also encoded by other nucleotide sequences in the sample. The chain is built from TRBV3-1 (or the pseudogene TRBV3-2) and TRBJ2-5, with 8 bases that match TRBD1. Germline V lookup: CDR1 LGHDT, CDR2 YNNKEL (reference sequence). CDR3 length: 14 amino acids. The CDR3 sequence: CASSQGTGQETQYF. The CDR3 region has the DNA TGTGCCAGCAGCCAGGGGACAGGACAAGAGACCCAATACTTC.

This clone was detected only once. This rearrangement joins TRBV28 to TRBJ2-7; 10 nucleotides agree with TRBD1. This CDR3 region has 14 residues. CDR1 and CDR2 from the germline V gene are MDHEN and SYDVKM. V shed 6 bases, J shed 3 bases, and the junction held 5 bases outside the gene matches. This CDR3 is CASSPGTGDYEQYF. Here the CDR3 DNA reads TGTGCCAGCAGCCCCGGGACAGGGGACTACGAGCAGTACTTC.

The chain uses TRBV28 and TRBJ2-7; TRBD2 matches 8 bases. The CDR3 is 19 residues long. The trim removed 1 base at V and 5 bases at J, leaving 19 bases unmatched. The germline V gene has CDR1 MDHEN and CDR2 SYDVKM. CDR3 amino acids: CASSLSVRLAGRAVNEQYF. In DNA, the CDR3 is TGTGCCAGCAGTTTATCGGTTCGGCTAGCCGGGAGGGCAGTCAACGAGCAGTACTTC. The entire variable domain, with the rest obtained from reference TRBV28 and TRBJ2-7, is as follows: DVKVTQSSRYLVKRTGEKVFLECVQDMDHENMFWYRQDPGLGLRLIYFSYDVKMKEKGDIPEGYSVSREKKERFSLILESASTNQTSMYLCASSLSVRLAGRAVNEQYFGPGTRLTVT.

This sequence joins TRBV19 and TRBJ1-1; D not certain. This CDR3 is built from 17 residues. Germline V gene data show CDR1 as LNHDA and CDR2 as SQIVND (reference sequence). V gave up 7 bases and J gave up 3 bases, with 24 bases separating them. CDR3 sequence (DNA): TGTGCCAGTATGCCCCCAGCCGCCTTATCAAAGTACACTGAAGCTTTCTTT. Its protein is CASMPPAALSKYTEAFF.

The rearrangement joins TRBV9 to TRBJ1-5; tentative D call: TRBD1 (5 bases). V lost 0 bases and J 7 bases, leaving 14 bases between the germline ends. The CDR3 spans 15 residues. Germline lookup yields CDR1 SGDLS and CDR2 YYNGEE. The CDR3 loop reads CASSVASGAGQPQHF. The CDR3 nucleotides are TGTGCCAGCAGCGTAGCGTCTGGGGCAGGACAGCCCCAGCATTTT.

The chain employs TRBV10-1 and TRBJ2-5; 11 nucleotides line up with TRBD2. J gave up 5 bases and V 8 bases, and 7 bases lay outside the gene matches. The germline gives CDR1 WNHNN, CDR2 SYGVQD (reference sequence). This CDR3 contains 14 residues. The CDR3 DNA reads as TGCGCCAGCCCTGCCCGACTAGCGGGGGAGACCCAGTACTTC. Amino acid sequence: CASPARLAGETQYF.

V gene TRBV5-4 combines with J gene TRBJ1-2; 7 positions match TRBD1. V lost 4 bases to trimming and J lost 8 bases; unmatched junction nucleotides: 11. CDR1 is SGHNT and CDR2 is YYREEE in the germline V gene (reference sequence). The CDR3 has 14 residues. CDR3 DNA sequence: TGTGCCAGCAGCCCGACAGGGTTGCTCTCCGGCTACACCTTC. It codes for CASSPTGLLSGYTF.